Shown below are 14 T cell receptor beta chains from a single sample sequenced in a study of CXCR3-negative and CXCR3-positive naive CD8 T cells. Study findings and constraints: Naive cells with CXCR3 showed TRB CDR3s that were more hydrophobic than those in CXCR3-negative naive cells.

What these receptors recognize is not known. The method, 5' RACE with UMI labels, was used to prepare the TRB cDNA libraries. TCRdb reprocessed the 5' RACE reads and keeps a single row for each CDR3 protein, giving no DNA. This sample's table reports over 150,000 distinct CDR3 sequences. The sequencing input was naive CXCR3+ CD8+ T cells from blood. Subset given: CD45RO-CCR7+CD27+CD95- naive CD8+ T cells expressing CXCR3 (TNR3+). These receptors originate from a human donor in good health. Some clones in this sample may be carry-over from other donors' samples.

The CDR3 sequence: CASSPRVGGRNTEAFF. This chain links TRBV4-1 with TRBJ1-1; without DNA, the TCRdb call of TRBD1 cannot be checked. CDR1 is MGHRA, CDR2 YSYEKL, per germline. The CDR3 totals 16 residues.

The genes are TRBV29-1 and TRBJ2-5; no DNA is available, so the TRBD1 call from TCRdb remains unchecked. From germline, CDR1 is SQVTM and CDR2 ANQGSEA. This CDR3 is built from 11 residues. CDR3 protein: CSVGGQETQYF.

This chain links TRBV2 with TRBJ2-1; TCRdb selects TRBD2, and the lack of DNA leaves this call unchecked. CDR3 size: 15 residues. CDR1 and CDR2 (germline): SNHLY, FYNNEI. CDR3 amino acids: CASAKTSGIYNEQFF.

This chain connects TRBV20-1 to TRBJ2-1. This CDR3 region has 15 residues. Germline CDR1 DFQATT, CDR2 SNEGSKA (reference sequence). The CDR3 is CSARDTKYSYNEQFF.

CDR3 residues: CATSPGGTDTQYF. The chain has TRBV24-1 and TRBJ2-3; TCRdb's assignment of TRBD1 cannot be checked, as there is no DNA. The germline V gene encodes CDR1 KGHDR and CDR2 SFDVKD. The CDR3 covers 13 residues.

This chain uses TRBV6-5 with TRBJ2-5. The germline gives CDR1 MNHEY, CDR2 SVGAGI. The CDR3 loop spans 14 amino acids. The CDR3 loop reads CASSLLEDQETQYF.

This CDR3 reads CSARDPGDPGANVLTF. V and J are TRBV20-1 and TRBJ2-6; the D call of TRBD1 rests on TCRdb alone, since no DNA is present to check it. This CDR3 has 16 residues. Germline assignment: CDR1 DFQATT and CDR2 SNEGSKA (reference sequence).

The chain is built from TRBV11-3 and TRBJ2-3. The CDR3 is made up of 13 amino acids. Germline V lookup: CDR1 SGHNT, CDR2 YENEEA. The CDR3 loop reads CASSLPEADTQYF.

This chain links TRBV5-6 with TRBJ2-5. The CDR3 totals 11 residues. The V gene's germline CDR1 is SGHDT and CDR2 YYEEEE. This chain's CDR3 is CASTSGETQYF.

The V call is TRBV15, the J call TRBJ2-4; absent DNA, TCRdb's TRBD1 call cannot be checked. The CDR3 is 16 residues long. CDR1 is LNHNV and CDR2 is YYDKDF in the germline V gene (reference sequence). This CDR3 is CATSIGTGRYKNIQYF.

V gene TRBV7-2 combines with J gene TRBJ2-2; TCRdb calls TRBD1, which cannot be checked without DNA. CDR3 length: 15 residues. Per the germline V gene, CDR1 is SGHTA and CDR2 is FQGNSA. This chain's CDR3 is CATYGTGGNTGELFF.

CDR3 residues: CASSYDQTGQGSDTQYF. The rearrangement links TRBV7-8 to TRBJ2-3; the TCRdb call, TRBD1, lacks DNA for checking. Looked up from germline, CDR1 is SGHVS and CDR2 is FQNEAQ. The CDR3 has 17 amino acids. Full variable domain (missing parts from reference TRBV7-8 and TRBJ2-3): GAGVSQSPRYKVAKRGQDVALRCDPISGHVSLFWYQQALGQGPEFLTYFQNEAQLDKSGLPSDRFFAERPEGSVSTLKIQRTQQEDSAVYLCASSYDQTGQGSDTQYFGPGTRLTVL.

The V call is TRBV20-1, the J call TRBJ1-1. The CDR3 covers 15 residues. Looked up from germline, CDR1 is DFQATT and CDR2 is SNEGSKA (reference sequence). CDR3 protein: CSAMRLGSGSPEAFF.

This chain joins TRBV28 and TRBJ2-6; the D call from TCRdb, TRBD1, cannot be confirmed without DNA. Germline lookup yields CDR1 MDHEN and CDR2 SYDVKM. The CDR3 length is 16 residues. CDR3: CASSLLGPTGANVLTF. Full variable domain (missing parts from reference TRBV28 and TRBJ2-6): DVKVTQSSRYLVKRTGEKVFLECVQDMDHENMFWYRQDPGLGLRLIYFSYDVKMKEKGDIPEGYSVSREKKERFSLILESASTNQTSMYLCASSLLGPTGANVLTFGAGSRLTVL.